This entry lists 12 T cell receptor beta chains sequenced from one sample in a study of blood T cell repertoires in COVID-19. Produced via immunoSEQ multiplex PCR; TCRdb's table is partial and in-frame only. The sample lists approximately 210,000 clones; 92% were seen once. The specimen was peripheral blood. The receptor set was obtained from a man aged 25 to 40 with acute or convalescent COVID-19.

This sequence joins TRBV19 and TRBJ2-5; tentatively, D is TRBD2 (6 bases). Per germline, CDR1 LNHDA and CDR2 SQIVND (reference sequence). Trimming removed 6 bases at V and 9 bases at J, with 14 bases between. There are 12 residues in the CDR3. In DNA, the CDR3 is TGTGCCAGTAGAGGAGGGACTCCCCCCCAGTACTTC. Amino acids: CASRGGTPPQYF. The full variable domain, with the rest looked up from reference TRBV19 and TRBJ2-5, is DGGITQSPKYLFRKEGQNVTLSCEQNLNHDAMYWYRQDPGQGLRLIYYSQIVNDFQKGDIAEGYSVSREKKESFPLTVTSAQKNPTAFYLCASRGGTPPQYFGPGTRLLVL.

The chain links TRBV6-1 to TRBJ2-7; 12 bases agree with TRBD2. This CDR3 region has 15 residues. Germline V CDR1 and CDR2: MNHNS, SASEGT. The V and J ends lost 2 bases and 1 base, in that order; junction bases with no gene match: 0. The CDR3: CASSETSGGSYEQYF. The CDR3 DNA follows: TGTGCCAGCAGTGAAACTAGCGGGGGGTCCTACGAGCAGTACTTC.

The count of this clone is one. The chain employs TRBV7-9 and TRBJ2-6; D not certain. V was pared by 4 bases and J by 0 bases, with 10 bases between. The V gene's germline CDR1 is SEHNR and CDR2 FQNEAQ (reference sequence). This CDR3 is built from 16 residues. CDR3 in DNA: TGTGCCAGCAGCTATAGTAGTCTCTCTGGGGCCAACGTCCTGACTTTC. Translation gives CASSYSSLSGANVLTF.

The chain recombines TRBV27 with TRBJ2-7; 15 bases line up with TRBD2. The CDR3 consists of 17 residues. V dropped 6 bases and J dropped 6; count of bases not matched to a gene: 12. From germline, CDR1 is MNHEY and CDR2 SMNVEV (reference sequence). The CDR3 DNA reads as TGTGCCAGCAGCTCGGGACTAGCGGGAGGCTCCTTCATCGAGCAGTACTTC. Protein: CASSSGLAGGSFIEQYF.

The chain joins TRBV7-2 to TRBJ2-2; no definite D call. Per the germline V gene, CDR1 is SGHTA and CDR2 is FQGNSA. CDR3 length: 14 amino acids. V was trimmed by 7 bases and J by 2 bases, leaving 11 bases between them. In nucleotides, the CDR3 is TGTGCCAGCAAGACTCGAATAAACACCGGGGAGCTGTTTTTT. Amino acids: CASKTRINTGELFF.

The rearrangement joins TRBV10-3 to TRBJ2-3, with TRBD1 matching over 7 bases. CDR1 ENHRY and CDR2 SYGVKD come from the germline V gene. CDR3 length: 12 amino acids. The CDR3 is CSHQGESNTQYF. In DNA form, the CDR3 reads TGTTCTCACCAGGGGGAATCTAATACGCAGTATTTT.

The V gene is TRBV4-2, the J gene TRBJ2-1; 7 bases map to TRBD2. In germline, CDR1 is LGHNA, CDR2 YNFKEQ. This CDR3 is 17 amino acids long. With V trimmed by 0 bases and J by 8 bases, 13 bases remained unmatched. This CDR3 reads CASSQERRTGGLDEQFF. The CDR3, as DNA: TGTGCCAGCAGCCAAGAAAGAAGGACGGGAGGATTGGATGAGCAGTTCTTC.

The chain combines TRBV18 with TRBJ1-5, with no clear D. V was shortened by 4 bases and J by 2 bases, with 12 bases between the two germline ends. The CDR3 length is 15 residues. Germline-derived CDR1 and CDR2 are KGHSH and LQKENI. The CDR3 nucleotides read TGTGCCAGCTCACAGGGAGGAGCGGGCAATCAGCCCCAGCATTTT. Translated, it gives CASSQGGAGNQPQHF.

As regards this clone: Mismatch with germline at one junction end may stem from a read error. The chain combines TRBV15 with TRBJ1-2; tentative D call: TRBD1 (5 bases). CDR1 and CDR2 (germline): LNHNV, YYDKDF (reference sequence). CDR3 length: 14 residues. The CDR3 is CATSRVGRDYGYTF. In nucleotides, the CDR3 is TGTGCCACCAGTAGAGTTGGCAGGGACTATGGCTACACCTTC.

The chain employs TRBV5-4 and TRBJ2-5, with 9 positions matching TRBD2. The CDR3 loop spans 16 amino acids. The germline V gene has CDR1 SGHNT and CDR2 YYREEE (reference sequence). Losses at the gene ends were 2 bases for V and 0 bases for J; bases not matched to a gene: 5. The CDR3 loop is CASSLTSGPYQETQYF. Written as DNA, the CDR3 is TGTGCCAGCAGCTTAACTAGCGGGCCGTACCAAGAGACCCAGTACTTC.

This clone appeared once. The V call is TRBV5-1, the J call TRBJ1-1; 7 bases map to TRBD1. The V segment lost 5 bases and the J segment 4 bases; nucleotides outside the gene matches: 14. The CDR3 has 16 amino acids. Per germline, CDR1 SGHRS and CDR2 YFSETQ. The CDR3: CASSRDLQGPTTEAFF. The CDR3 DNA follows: TGCGCCAGCAGTCGCGATTTACAGGGGCCCACCACTGAAGCTTTCTTT.

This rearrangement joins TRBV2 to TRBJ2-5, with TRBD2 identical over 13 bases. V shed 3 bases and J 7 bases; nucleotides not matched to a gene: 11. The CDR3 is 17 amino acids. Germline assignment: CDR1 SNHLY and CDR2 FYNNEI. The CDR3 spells CASSDATSGGRVVTQYF. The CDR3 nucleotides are TGTGCCAGCAGTGACGCGACTAGCGGGGGGCGTGTCGTGACCCAGTACTTC. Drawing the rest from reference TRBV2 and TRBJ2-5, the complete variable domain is EPEVTQTPSHQVTQMGQEVILRCVPISNHLYFYWYRQILGQKVEFLVSFYNNEISEKSEIFDDQFSVERPDGSNFTLKIRSTKLEDSAMYFCASSDATSGGRVVTQYFGPGTRLLVL.